This TCR beta chain was sequenced in a study of CD8+CD57+ T cells in acquired aplastic anemia. Genomic DNA served as template for TCR beta VDJ and CDR3 profiling. TCRdb passed the reads through MiXCR, listing each CDR3 protein once. This table holds 200,000 or so distinct CDR3 sequences, less than 60% found once. The CDR3 extends over 13 amino acids. Germline V gene data show CDR1 as SGHTA and CDR2 as FQGTGA. The J segment lost 4 bases and the V segment lost 6 bases, leaving 1 base of the junction unmatched. Only patients with CD8+CD57+ cell expansion on flow cytometry were chosen for sequencing. Sequenced input: sorted CD4+, CD8+, or CD8+CD57+ T cells (not recorded which) from PBMCs. The J gene is TRBJ2-2, the V gene TRBV7-3; 8 bases line up with TRBD1. The receptor's source is a human donor with aplastic anemia. CDR3 DNA: TGTGCCAGCAGACAGGGGGTCACCGGGGAGCTGTTTTTT. It codes for CASRQGVTGELFF.